A selection of T cell receptor beta chains follows, all from one sample in a study of OX40 agonist ivuxolimab in advanced cancers. Repertoires were generated with immunoSEQ multiplex PCR, while TCRdb's copy carries only in-frame clones and drops some. The sample includes more than 8,500 clones, roughly 86% of them seen just once. The sample in question was CD4+ or CD8+ T cells sorted from blood, obtained in a trial of the OX40 agonist ivuxolimab. These receptors originate from an adult with an advanced solid tumor such as melanoma, head and neck, liver or kidney cancer. Both conserved end residues are part of each CDR3. D genes are given only for firm matches. Some rows have no size entry. The others give once, few or many, or a class for an expanded clone.

TRBV29-1	.	TRBJ2-7	.	CSVEGSNEQYF	TGCAGCGTTGAGGGTTCCAACGAGCAGTACTTC
TRBV6-1	.	TRBJ1-1	.	CASNKRRTMNTEAFF	TGTGCCAGTAACAAGCGACGGACAATGAACACTGAAGCTTTCTTT
TRBV7-9	.	TRBJ2-7	.	CASSYDEQYF	TGTGCCAGCAGCTATGACGAGCAGTACTTC
TRBV7-9	.	TRBJ1-6	.	CASSLGRSAYHNSPLHF	TGTGCCAGCAGCTTAGGGAGGTCCGCCTACCATAATTCACCCCTCCACTTT
TRBV6-9	.	TRBJ2-5	.	CASSYSSWDRETQYF	TGTGCCAGCAGTTACTCGAGCTGGGATCGGGAGACCCAGTACTTC
TRBV5-8	TRBD1	TRBJ2-7	.	CASSDYGQVYYYEQYF	TGTGCCAGCAGCGATTACGGACAGGTCTATTACTACGAGCAGTACTTC
TRBV27	.	TRBJ2-7	once	CASSLGGTSYEQYF	TGTGCCAGCAGTTTGGGGGGAACCTCCTACGAGCAGTACTTC
TRBV2	.	TRBJ2-3	.	CASSERWGSTDTQYF	TGTGCCAGCAGTGAAAGGTGGGGGAGCACAGATACGCAGTATTTT
TRBV23-1	.	TRBJ2-7	.	CASSQSRGLGSYEQYF	TGCGCCAGCAGTCAATCGCGGGGGCTTGGCTCCTACGAGCAGTACTTC
TRBV7-2	.	TRBJ2-7	.	CASSTWGSSYEQYF	TGTGCCAGCAGCACATGGGGGAGCTCCTACGAGCAGTACTTC
TRBV7-9	.	TRBJ2-7	.	CASSHFSYEQYF	TGTGCCAGCAGCCACTTCTCCTACGAGCAGTACTTC
TRBV7-9	.	TRBJ2-7	medium-sized	CASSPRRADEQYF	TGTGCCAGCTCACCCCGGAGGGCCGACGAGCAGTACTTC
TRBV5-1	.	TRBJ1-6	.	CASSPVDSNSPLHF	TGCGCCAGCAGCCCCGTGGACAGTAATTCACCCCTCCACTTT
TRBV5-1	.	TRBJ1-2	once	CASRNDAQDGYGYTF	TGCGCCAGCAGAAACGACGCACAGGACGGCTATGGCTACACCTTC
TRBV19	.	TRBJ1-5	once	CASTLGEALPQHF	TGTGCCAGTACCCTAGGGGAGGCTCTGCCCCAGCATTTT
TRBV10-3	TRBD2	TRBJ2-2	.	CAISGTSGGRGTGELFF	TGTGCCATCAGTGGGACTAGCGGGGGGCGTGGCACCGGGGAGCTGTTTTTT
TRBV6-5	.	TRBJ1-2	.	CASSYLPQKVAGYTF	TGTGCCAGCAGTTACCTTCCTCAAAAGGTCGCGGGCTACACCTTC
TRBV2	.	TRBJ2-5	once	CASSEAGETQYF	TGTGCCAGCAGTGAAGCTGGGGAGACCCAGTACTTC
TRBV7-9	TRBD1	TRBJ1-2	.	CASSWFRQGWSEHGYTF	TGTGCCAGCAGCTGGTTTAGACAGGGATGGTCCGAGCATGGCTACACCTTC
TRBV5-4	.	TRBJ2-3	few	CASSLPGGDTQYF	TGTGCCAGCAGTCTCCCTGGGGGGGATACGCAGTATTTT
TRBV5-6	.	TRBJ2-1	.	CASSLVSPRGQFF	TGTGCCAGCAGCTTGGTGTCTCCACGAGGGCAGTTCTTC
TRBV7-3	TRBD1	TRBJ1-1	few	CASSAGGSGSEAFF	TGTGCCAGCAGCGCAGGGGGCTCAGGGTCTGAAGCTTTCTTT
TRBV7-9	TRBD2	TRBJ2-7	.	CASSFGLAGTHYEQYF	TGTGCCAGCAGCTTCGGACTAGCGGGCACACACTACGAGCAGTACTTC
TRBV19	.	TRBJ1-6	.	CASSWGTDSPLHF	TGTGCCAGTAGTTGGGGGACGGATTCACCCCTCCACTTT
TRBV7-9	.	TRBJ2-7	.	CASSYGGYEQYF	TGTGCCAGCAGTTATGGGGGCTACGAGCAGTACTTC
TRBV10-1	.	TRBJ2-3	once	CASSEIGRNTDTQYF	TGCGCCAGCAGTGAAATCGGCAGAAACACAGATACGCAGTATTTT
TRBV10-3	.	TRBJ1-1	medium-sized	CAILGPESGNEAFF	TGTGCCATCCTAGGGCCAGAATCAGGTAATGAAGCTTTCTTT
TRBV9	.	TRBJ2-3	.	CASSGGGLADTQYF	TGTGCCAGCAGCGGGGGGGGCCTCGCAGATACGCAGTATTTT
TRBV5-1	TRBD1	TRBJ2-2	.	CASSLGQGADTGELFF	TGCGCCAGCAGCTTGGGTCAGGGGGCCGACACCGGGGAGCTGTTTTTT
TRBV14	TRBD1	TRBJ2-7	.	CASSHLWTGGTYEQYF	TGTGCCAGCAGCCACCTTTGGACAGGGGGAACCTACGAGCAGTACTTC
TRBV7-9	TRBD2	TRBJ2-1	large	CASSLAAGVGNEQFF	TGTGCCAGCAGCTTAGCCGCGGGGGTGGGGAATGAGCAGTTCTTC
TRBV13	.	TRBJ2-3	.	CASSPREEGDTQYF	TGTGCCAGCAGCCCCAGGGAGGAGGGAGATACGCAGTATTTT
TRBV6-5	.	TRBJ1-3	.	CASSFAISGNTIYF	TGTGCCAGCAGTTTTGCGATCTCTGGAAACACCATATATTTT
TRBV6-6	.	TRBJ2-7	.	CASSYSGDYEQYF	TGTGCCAGCAGTTACTCAGGGGACTACGAGCAGTACTTC
TRBV10-3	TRBD1	TRBJ2-3	.	CAIPGQGGPDTQYF	TGTGCCATCCCGGGACAGGGGGGCCCAGATACGCAGTATTTT
TRBV2	.	TRBJ1-1	.	CASRLRGVPNTEAFF	TGTGCCAGCAGGCTTCGGGGGGTCCCGAACACTGAAGCTTTCTTT
TRBV7-3	.	TRBJ1-1	.	CASSPQGAHTEAFF	TGTGCCAGCAGCCCCCAGGGTGCCCACACTGAAGCTTTCTTT
TRBV11-3	TRBD1	TRBJ2-2	.	CASSQDRGNTGELFF	TGTGCCAGCAGCCAAGACAGGGGTAACACCGGGGAGCTGTTTTTT
TRBV5-1	.	TRBJ2-7	.	CASSVISGVAYEQYF	TGCGCCAGCAGCGTGATTTCAGGGGTTGCCTACGAGCAGTACTTC
TRBV4-2	TRBD1	TRBJ1-2	.	CASSQEHRGGNYGYTF	TGTGCCAGCAGCCAAGAACACAGGGGGGGGAACTATGGCTACACCTTC